This T cell receptor (beta chain) was found in a study of cytomegalovirus exposure and HLA in healthy donors. Whole-study findings and limits: What a later analysis showed was that several of the most significant clusters appeared linked to common viral pathogens. Some segments of the V type, notably TRBV6-2 and TRBV6-3, were excluded as indistinguishable.

The J segment lost 5 bases and the V segment lost 5 bases, leaving 8 bases of the junction unmatched. The CDR3 extends over 15 amino acids. CDR1 and CDR2 (germline): LNHDA, SQIVND (reference sequence). The primer mix had 60 Vbeta and 13 Jbeta primers. TCRdb's table, derived via immunoSEQ multiplex PCR, lists solely in-frame clones and lacks some. The table shows 65,000 to 90,000 clones, with about 80% occurring only once. In this sample, this clone turned up once. The antigen is undetermined. The rearrangement joins TRBV19 to TRBJ1-2, with 10 bases matching TRBD1. Sequenced material: PBMCs. This TCR was sampled from a man in his thirties or forties in good health and CMV-seronegative. The CDR3 region has the DNA TGTGCCAGTAGTTCGCCGGGACAGGGGATATATGGCTACACCTTC. Residues: CASSSPGQGIYGYTF.